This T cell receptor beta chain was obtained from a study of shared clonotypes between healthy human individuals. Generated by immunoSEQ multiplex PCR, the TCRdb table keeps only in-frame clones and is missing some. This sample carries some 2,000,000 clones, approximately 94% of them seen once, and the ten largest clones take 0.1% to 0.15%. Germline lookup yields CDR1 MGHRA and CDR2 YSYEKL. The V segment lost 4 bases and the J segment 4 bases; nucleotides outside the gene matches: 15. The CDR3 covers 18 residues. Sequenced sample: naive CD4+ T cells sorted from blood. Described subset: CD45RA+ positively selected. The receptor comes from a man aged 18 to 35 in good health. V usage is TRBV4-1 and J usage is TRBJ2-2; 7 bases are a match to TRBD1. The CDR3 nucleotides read TGCGCCAGCAGCCCCCACCCCTTTAGGGGGCGCGGCACCGGGGAGCTGTTTTTT. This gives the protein CASSPHPFRGRGTGELFF.